Given below is one TCR beta chain in context. Its antigen is still unknown. The genomic DNA of each subset was split evenly across several immunoSEQ plates. Assay: immunoSEQ multiplex PCR; the TCRdb copy retains only in-frame clones and omits some. The sample includes roughly 2.1 million clones, around 93% of them seen just once. CDR3 length equals 14 residues. The ends were cut back, 3 bases at V and 3 bases at J, with 15 bases in the middle. In germline, CDR1 is GTSNPN, CDR2 SVGIG (reference sequence). This entry is derived from a study of shared clonotypes between healthy human individuals. About the research overall: Per donor, three plates held CD4 naive cells, three held CD4 memory, two held CD8 naive and one held CD8 memory. Regarding the study as a whole: A handful of donors showed sharing of roughly 5% of naive CD4 clonotypes.

Naive CD8 cells comprised CD45RO-negative, CCR7-positively selected cells, excluding terminally differentiated effector memory CD45RA+ cells. This clonotype was obtained from a man aged 18-30 years in good health. Some clones in this sample may be carry-over from other donors' samples. The V gene is TRBV30, the J gene TRBJ2-7; weak D call: TRBD1 (5 bases). Source material: naive CD8+ T cells from PBMCs. CDR3: CAWRVSGYFYEQYF. The CDR3 DNA reads TGTGCCTGGAGAGTATCAGGGTATTTCTACGAGCAGTACTTC.